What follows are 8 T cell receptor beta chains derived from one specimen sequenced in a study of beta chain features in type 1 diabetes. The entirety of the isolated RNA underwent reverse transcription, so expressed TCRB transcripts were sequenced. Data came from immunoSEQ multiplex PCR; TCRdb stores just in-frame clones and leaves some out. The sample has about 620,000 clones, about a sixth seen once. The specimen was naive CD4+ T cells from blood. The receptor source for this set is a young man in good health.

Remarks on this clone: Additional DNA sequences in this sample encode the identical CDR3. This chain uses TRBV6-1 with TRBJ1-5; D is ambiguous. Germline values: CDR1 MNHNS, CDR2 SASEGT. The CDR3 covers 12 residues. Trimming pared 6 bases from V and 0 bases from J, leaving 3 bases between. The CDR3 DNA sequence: TGTGCCAGCAGGGGTAGCAATCAGCCCCAGCATTTT. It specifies CASRGSNQPQHF.

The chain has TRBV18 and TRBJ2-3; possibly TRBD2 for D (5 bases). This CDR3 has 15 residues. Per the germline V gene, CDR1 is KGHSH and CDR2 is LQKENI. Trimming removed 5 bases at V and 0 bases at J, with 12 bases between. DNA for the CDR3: TGTGCCAGCTCAATCCGGGATACTAGCACAGATACGCAGTATTTT. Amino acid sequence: CASSIRDTSTDTQYF.

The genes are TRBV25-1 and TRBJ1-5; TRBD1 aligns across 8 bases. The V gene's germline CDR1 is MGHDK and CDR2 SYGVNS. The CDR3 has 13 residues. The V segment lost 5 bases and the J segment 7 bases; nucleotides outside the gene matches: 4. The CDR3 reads CASSQGTGQPQHF. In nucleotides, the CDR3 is TGTGCCAGCAGTCAGGGGACAGGACAGCCCCAGCATTTT.

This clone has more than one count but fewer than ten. CDR3 DNA sequence: TGTGCCAGCAGCTTAGTTTCGGGCACAGATACGCAGTATTTT. Translated, it gives CASSLVSGTDTQYF. The genes are TRBV5-4 and TRBJ2-3; D ambiguous. Germline V gene sequence: CDR1 SGHNT, CDR2 YYREEE (reference sequence). V was shortened by 2 bases and J by 1 base, with 8 bases between the two germline ends. This CDR3 is 14 amino acids long. Full variable domain (missing parts from reference TRBV5-4 and TRBJ2-3): ETGVTQSPTHLIKTRGQQVTLRCSSQSGHNTVSWYQQALGQGPQFIFQYYREEENGRGNFPPRFSGLQFPNYSSELNVNALELDDSALYLCASSLVSGTDTQYFGPGTRLTVL.

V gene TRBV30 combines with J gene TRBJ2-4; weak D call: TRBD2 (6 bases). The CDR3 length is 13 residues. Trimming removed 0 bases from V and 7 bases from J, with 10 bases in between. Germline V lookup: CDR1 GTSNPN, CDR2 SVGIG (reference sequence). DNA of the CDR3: TGTGCCTGGAGTGTAGCTGGGGGGAACATTCAGTACTTC. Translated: CAWSVAGGNIQYF. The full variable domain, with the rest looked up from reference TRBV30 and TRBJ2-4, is SQTIHQWPATLVQPVGSPLSLECTVEGTSNPNLYWYRQAAGRGLQLLFYSVGIGQISSEVPQNLSASRPQDRQFILSSKKLLLSDSGFYLCAWSVAGGNIQYFGAGTRLSVL.

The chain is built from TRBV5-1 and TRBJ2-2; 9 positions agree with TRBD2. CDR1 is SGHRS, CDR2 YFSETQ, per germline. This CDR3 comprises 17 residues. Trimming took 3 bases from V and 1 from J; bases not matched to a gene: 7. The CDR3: CASSSPGLALNTGELFF. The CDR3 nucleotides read TGCGCCAGCAGCTCCCCGGGACTAGCCTTGAACACCGGGGAGCTGTTTTTT.

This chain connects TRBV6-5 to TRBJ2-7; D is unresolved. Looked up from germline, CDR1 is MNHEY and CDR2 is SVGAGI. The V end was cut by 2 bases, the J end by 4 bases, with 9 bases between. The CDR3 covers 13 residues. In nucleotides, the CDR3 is TGTGCCAGCAGTTACCTTCGGTTTTACGAGCAGTACTTC. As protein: CASSYLRFYEQYF.

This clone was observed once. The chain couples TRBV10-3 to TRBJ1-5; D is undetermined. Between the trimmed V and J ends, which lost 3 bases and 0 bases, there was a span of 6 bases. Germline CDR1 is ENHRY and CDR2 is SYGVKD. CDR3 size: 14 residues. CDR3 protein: CAISDTNSNQPQHF. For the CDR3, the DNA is TGTGCCATCAGTGATACAAATAGCAATCAGCCCCAGCATTTT.